This T cell receptor (beta chain) was identified during a study of T cells after posttransplantation cyclophosphamide (dated by TCRdb to 2016 to 2018). For context, the study as a whole: Using TRB sequencing, the study followed how the T cell repertoire rebuilt after myeloablative bone marrow transplantation with posttransplantation cyclophosphamide given as GVHD prophylaxis. In 3 patients, TRB sequencing was also performed on up to roughly 3 more blood samples taken 2 to 5.2 years after transplant, and in a handful of patients, pretransplant blood was also TRB-sequenced. Public TRB sequences were queried against a database of over 3,600 sequences associated with responses to pathogens, tumor antigens, self-antigens and alloantigens. Because TRA and TRB clonality were tightly correlated in nine or ten samples, subsequent TCR analyses were focused on TRB only. Antigen receptor sequencing was done on samples from 35 PTCy-treated patients and from 15 to 20 related bone marrow donors of those patients. TRB sequencing was performed on blood from all 35 or so PTCy patients with 1-year posttransplant specimens.

Genomic DNA was used for TRB sequencing, which was performed with the immunoSEQ assay at survey resolution or with the hsTCRB kit. The authors' pipeline ran thus. The immunoSEQ software handled initial read processing, and the LymphoSeq R package was used for repertoire analyses. Clonality was calculated as 1 minus normalized Shannon entropy, and the Gini coefficient was also calculated for each TRB dataset. Phenotypes of unsorted samples were inferred by mapping TRB sequences from sorted subsets of the recipient or donor onto the same recipient's unsorted samples. TCRdb limited this immuneACCESS table to in-frame rearrangements with V and J called. A share of clones is missing; checked studies link under half to unresolved V genes, and the rest is unexplained. The DNA was the basis for D and trimming; V, J and clone size are from that table. The sample has fewer than 45,000 clones on record, roughly 78% of them singletons. The ten largest clonotypes hold 7% to 8.5% of the sample.

General study outcomes and caveats: The TRB repertoires of T cells infiltrating skin or GI tract showed only limited overlap with the TRB repertoires of T cells in blood. At 1-2 months, donor-recipient similarity was low but rose over the first year, and the later blood repertoires were often dominated by donor CD8+ memory clones. Across around 48 patients, recipient CMV seropositivity and CMV reactivation were highly associated with TRB clonality; PTCy diversity was similar to CNI/methotrexate controls.

Details on this clone: Its antigen target is currently unknown. Per-base qualities were not stored, and no clone one base away is much larger.

There are 15 amino acids in the CDR3, from cysteine to phenylalanine inclusive. The read is trimmed to its CDR3 DNA, 45 bases read in frame from base 1. CDR1 and CDR2, per the germline V gene, are SGHNT and YENEEA. V is reduced by 5 bases and J by 0 bases, leaving a spacing of 10 bases between them. Explained via the paper, the treatment or condition label denotes: high-dose cyclophosphamide on days +3 and +4 as single-agent GVHD prophylaxis. For conditioning, the PTCy patients got busulfan and fludarabine, then a related or unrelated marrow graft, followed by cyclophosphamide on days +3 and +4. PTCy-treated patients came from a prospective multi-institutional clinical trial. Peripheral blood and bone marrow mononuclear cells were isolated by Ficoll-Hypaque density centrifugation and cryopreserved. CD4+ and CD8+ T cells, including naive and memory subsets, were sorted by FACS on a FACSAria II.

Recombination joined TRBV11-3 with TRBJ2-2; no D gene is confidently identified. Specimen: CD4+ T cells sorted from blood, collected approximately 1,900 days after a stem cell transplant with posttransplant cyclophosphamide. The sequence was obtained from a female patient between 35 and 55 years old who received an allogeneic stem cell transplant from a related donor, was CMV-positive, and had no GVHD. Following a transplant, some T cells may be graft donor cells, not patient cells. The CDR3 region reads CASSPPGSNTGELFF. The DNA sequence is given as TGTGCCAGCAGCCCCCCGGGTTCGAACACCGGGGAGCTGTTTTTT.